A selection of T cell receptor beta chains follows, all from one sample in a study of T cell responses to AZD1222 COVID-19 vaccine. TCRdb's table, derived via immunoSEQ multiplex PCR, lists solely in-frame clones and lacks some. This table has 100,000 or so clones, around 87% appearing once. This sample comprised peripheral blood, obtained on day 0 of MenACWY control vaccination. The receptor source for this set is an adult in good health. Each CDR3 is given with its conserved first and last residue. Fields, in order: D gene, J gene, V gene, clone size, CDR3 DNA, CDR3 protein. A D gene is named only where the DNA matches it firmly. The size field is filled for only some rows; it gives once, few, many or a size class.

-,TRBJ1-2,TRBV5-1,-,TGCGCCAGCAGCTCCCAGGGTCAGAGGGGCTACACCTTC,CASSSQGQRGYTF
TRBD1,TRBJ1-2,TRBV7-2,-,TGTGCCAGCAGACCACGGACAGGGGGAGGCTACACCTTC,CASRPRTGGGYTF
-,TRBJ1-1,TRBV11-2,-,TGTGCCAGCAGCTTGGGGACCCAAGGAACTGAAGCTTTCTTT,CASSLGTQGTEAFF
TRBD1,TRBJ1-1,TRBV5-1,-,TGCGCCAGCAGCTCTACAGGGGACCCCCAGGCTTTCTTT,CASSSTGDPQAFF
TRBD1,TRBJ1-5,TRBV7-2,-,TGTGCCAGCAGCTCCCCGGGACAGAATCAGCCCCAGCATTTT,CASSSPGQNQPQHF
-,TRBJ1-6,TRBV28,-,TGTGCCAGCAGTTGGACGGAACATAATTCACCCCTCCACTTT,CASSWTEHNSPLHF
TRBD1,TRBJ2-2,TRBV3-1/TRBV3-2,-,TGTGCCAGCAGCCAAGTGGGACAGGGTCTGGGGGAGCTGTTTTTT,CASSQVGQGLGELFF
-,TRBJ2-5,TRBV9,-,TGTGCCAGCAGCGTAGGTTTACAGGGAACATGGTACCAAGAGACCCAGTACTTC,CASSVGLQGTWYQETQYF
-,TRBJ2-3,TRBV7-9,-,TGTGCCAGCCCCCCCGGCGGCCTGAGCACAGATACGCAGTATTTT,CASPPGGLSTDTQYF
-,TRBJ1-2,TRBV4-3,-,TGCGCCAGCAGCGGGGGACTCTATGGCTACACCTTC,CASSGGLYGYTF
TRBD2,TRBJ2-1,TRBV27,-,TGTGCCAGCACCCAGTCCCTAGCGGGAGGGTTTGATGAGCAGTTCTTC,CASTQSLAGGFDEQFF
-,TRBJ1-6,TRBV6-5,-,TGTGCCAGCAGTTACAGCGGACGTGGGGATTCACCCCTCCACTTT,CASSYSGRGDSPLHF
-,TRBJ1-1,TRBV6-5,once,TGTGCCAGCAGGGTCCGAAACACTGAAGCTTTCTTT,CASRVRNTEAFF
TRBD1,TRBJ1-2,TRBV28,-,TGTGCCAGCAGTTTATTAACAGGGGGCCGGGGCACCTTC,CASSLLTGGRGTF
-,TRBJ1-6,TRBV3-1/TRBV3-2,-,TGTGCCAGCAGCCAACCTAATTCACCCCTCCACTTT,CASSQPNSPLHF
TRBD1,TRBJ1-6,TRBV7-2,-,TGTGCCAGCAGCGGGACAGGGTTCTATAATTCACCCCTCCACTTT,CASSGTGFYNSPLHF
-,TRBJ1-1,TRBV3-1/TRBV3-2,-,TGTGCCAGCAGCCCAACCGTCCAAGGGCGAGCTTTCTTT,CASSPTVQGRAFF
-,TRBJ2-1,TRBV14,-,TGTGCCAGCAGCCCACGGGACCTAAAGAATGAGCAGTTCTTC,CASSPRDLKNEQFF
-,TRBJ2-7,TRBV7-8,-,TGTGCCAGCAGCCCTTCCCGGACACCCTACGAGCAGTACTTC,CASSPSRTPYEQYF
-,TRBJ1-5,TRBV27,-,TGTGCCAGCAGTTTTGGGCAGGACTACAATCAGCCCCAGCATTTT,CASSFGQDYNQPQHF
-,TRBJ1-2,TRBV14,-,TGTGCCAGCAGCAGCCGGGTCAGGGCCTATGGCTACACCTTC,CASSSRVRAYGYTF
TRBD2,TRBJ2-1,TRBV29-1,-,TGCAGCGTTGAAGAACTAGCGGGGGGGAGTGAGCAGTTCTTC,CSVEELAGGSEQFF
-,TRBJ1-2,TRBV12-3/TRBV12-4,-,TGTGCCAGCAGTGGAGGACGGAGTGGCTACACCTTC,CASSGGRSGYTF
-,TRBJ2-7,TRBV28,-,TGTGCCAGTCGGGACCCATCGGACGAGCAGTACTTC,CASRDPSDEQYF
TRBD2,TRBJ2-7,TRBV6-2/TRBV6-3,-,TGTGCCAGCAGCCACTATTGGACTAGCGACTCCTACGAGCAGTACTTC,CASSHYWTSDSYEQYF
-,TRBJ1-2,TRBV27,-,TGTGCCAGCAGTCCTCGCTCGGGGCTTGATGGCTACACCTTC,CASSPRSGLDGYTF
TRBD2,TRBJ2-3,TRBV27,-,TGTGCCAGCAGAAGCGGGGGAGTTACGCAGTATTTT,CASRSGGVTQYF
-,TRBJ2-2,TRBV9,-,TGTGCCAGCAGCGGGGCATCGGGCGGGGAGCTGTTTTTT,CASSGASGGELFF
-,TRBJ1-1,TRBV5-1,-,TGCGCCAGCAGCTTTGGACGGTTGAACACTGAAGCTTTCTTT,CASSFGRLNTEAFF